The clone carrying this TCR beta chain has more than one count but fewer than ten. Its antigen is not identified. MiXCR, applied by TCRdb to the 5' RACE reads, yields one record per CDR3 protein. The table records around 50,000 distinct CDR3 sequences, 25% to 30% of them present only once. This sample stems from a study of T-cell memory formation after mild COVID-19. Study-level information: Largely, the TCR clusters proved donor specific. Notes on the study in general: Some clones that responded turned up in pre-infection memory, which suggests that cross-reactive memory joined in.

With 5 bases removed from V and 7 bases from J, the gap between germline ends came to 17 bases. The CDR3 is 15 residues long. Germline CDR1 is SGHVS and CDR2 is FNYEAQ. Sequencing was done on a sample of PBMCs or a T cell subset sorted from them (not recorded which). The V and J genes are TRBV7-6 and TRBJ1-4; the D is unclear. This clonotype originated in a man aged 18 to 35 who had mild COVID-19 (a few samples of this study predate the infection). Cell type and time point are not known. CDR3 in DNA: TGTGCCAGCAGCCCCAGGACCGCTTCGGGTGAAAAACTGTTTTTT. It codes for CASSPRTASGEKLFF.